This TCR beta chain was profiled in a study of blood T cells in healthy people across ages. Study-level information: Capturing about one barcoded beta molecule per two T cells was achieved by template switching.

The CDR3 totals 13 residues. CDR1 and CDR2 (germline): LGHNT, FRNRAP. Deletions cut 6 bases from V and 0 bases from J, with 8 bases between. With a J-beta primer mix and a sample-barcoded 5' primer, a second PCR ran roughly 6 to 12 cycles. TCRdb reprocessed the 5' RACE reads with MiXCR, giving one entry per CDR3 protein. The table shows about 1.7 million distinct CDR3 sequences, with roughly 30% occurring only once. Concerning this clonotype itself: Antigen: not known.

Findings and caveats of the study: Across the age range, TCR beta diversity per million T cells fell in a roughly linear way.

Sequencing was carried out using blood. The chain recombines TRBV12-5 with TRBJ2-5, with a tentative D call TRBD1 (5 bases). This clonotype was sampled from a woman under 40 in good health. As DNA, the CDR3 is TGTGCTAGTGGCTCGGACAACCAAGAGACCCAGTACTTC. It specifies CASGSDNQETQYF.